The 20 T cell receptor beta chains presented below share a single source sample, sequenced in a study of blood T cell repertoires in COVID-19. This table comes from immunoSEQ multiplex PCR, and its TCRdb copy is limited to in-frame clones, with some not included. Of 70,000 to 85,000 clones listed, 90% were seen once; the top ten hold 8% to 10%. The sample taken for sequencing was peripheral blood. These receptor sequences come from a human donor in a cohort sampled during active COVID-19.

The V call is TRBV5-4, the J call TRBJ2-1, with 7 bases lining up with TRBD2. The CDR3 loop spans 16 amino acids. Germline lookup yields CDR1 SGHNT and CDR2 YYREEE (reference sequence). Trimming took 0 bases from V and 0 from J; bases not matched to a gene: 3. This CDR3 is CASSLVGGSSYNEQFF. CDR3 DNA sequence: TGTGCCAGCAGCTTGGTAGGCGGGAGCTCCTACAATGAGCAGTTCTTC. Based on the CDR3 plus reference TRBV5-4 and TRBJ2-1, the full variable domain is ETGVTQSPTHLIKTRGQQVTLRCSSQSGHNTVSWYQQALGQGPQFIFQYYREEENGRGNFPPRFSGLQFPNYSSELNVNALELDDSALYLCASSLVGGSSYNEQFFGPGTRLTVL.

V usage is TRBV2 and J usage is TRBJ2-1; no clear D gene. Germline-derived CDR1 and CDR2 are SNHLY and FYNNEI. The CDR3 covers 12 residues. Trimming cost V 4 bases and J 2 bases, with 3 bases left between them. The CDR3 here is CASSGAYNEQFF. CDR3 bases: TGTGCCAGCAGTGGAGCCTACAATGAGCAGTTCTTC.

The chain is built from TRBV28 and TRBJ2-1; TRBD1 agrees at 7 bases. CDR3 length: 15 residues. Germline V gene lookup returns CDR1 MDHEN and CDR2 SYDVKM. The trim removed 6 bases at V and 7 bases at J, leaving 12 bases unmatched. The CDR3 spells CASSRTGVKANEQFF. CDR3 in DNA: TGTGCCAGCAGCCGTACAGGGGTTAAGGCGAATGAGCAGTTCTTC.

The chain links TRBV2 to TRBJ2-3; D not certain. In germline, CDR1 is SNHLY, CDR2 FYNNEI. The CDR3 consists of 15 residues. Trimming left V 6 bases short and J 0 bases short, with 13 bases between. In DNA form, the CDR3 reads TGTGCCAGCAGGATAACTTCGCTTAGCACAGATACGCAGTATTTT. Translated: CASRITSLSTDTQYF.

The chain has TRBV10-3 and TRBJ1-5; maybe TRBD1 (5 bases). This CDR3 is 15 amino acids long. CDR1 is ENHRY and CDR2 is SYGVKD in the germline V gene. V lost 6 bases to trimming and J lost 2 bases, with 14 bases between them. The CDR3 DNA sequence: TGTGCCATCAGAGCAGGGTTAGAGGGCAATCAGCCCCAGCATTTT. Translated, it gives CAIRAGLEGNQPQHF.

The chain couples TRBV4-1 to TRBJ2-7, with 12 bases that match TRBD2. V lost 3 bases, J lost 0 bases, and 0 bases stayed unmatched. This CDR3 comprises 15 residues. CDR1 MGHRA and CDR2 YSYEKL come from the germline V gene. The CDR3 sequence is CASSQTSGSSYEQYF. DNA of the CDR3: TGCGCCAGCAGCCAGACTAGCGGGAGCTCCTACGAGCAGTACTTC.

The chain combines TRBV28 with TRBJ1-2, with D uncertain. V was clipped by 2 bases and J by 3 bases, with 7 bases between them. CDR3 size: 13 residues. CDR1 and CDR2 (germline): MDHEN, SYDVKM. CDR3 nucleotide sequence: TGTGCCAGCAGTTTAATGGCAGACTATGGCTACACCTTC. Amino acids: CASSLMADYGYTF.

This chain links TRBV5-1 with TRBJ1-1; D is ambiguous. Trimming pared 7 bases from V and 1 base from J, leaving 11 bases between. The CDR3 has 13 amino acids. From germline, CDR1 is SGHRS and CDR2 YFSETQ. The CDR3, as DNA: TGCGCCAGCGGAAAGGCAGGGAACACTGAAGCTTTCTTT. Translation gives CASGKAGNTEAFF.

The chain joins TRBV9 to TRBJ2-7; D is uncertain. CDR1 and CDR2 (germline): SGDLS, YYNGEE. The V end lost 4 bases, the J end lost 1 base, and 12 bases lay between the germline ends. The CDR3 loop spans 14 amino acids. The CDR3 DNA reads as TGTGCCAGCAGCCAAACAGCCGGTTCCTACGAGCAGTACTTC. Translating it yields CASSQTAGSYEQYF.

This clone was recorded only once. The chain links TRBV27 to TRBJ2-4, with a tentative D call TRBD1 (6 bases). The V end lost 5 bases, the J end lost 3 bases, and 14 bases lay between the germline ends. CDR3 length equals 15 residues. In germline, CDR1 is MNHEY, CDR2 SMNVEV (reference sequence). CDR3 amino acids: CASSRALGGKNIQYF. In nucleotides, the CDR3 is TGTGCCAGCAGTCGGGCCTTAGGGGGCAAAAACATTCAGTACTTC.

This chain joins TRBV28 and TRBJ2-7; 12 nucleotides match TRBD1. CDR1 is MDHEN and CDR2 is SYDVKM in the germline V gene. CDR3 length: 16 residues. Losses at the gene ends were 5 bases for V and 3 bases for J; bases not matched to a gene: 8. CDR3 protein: CASSPIGTGGLYEQYF. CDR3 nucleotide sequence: TGTGCCAGCAGTCCTATAGGGACAGGGGGCCTCTACGAGCAGTACTTC.

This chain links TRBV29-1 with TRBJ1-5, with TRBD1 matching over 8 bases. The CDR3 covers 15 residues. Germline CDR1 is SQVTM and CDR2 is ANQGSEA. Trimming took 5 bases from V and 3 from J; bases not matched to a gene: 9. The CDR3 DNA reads TGCAGCGTTACACAAGGGACAGGACTCAATCAGCCCCAGCATTTT. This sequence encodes CSVTQGTGLNQPQHF.

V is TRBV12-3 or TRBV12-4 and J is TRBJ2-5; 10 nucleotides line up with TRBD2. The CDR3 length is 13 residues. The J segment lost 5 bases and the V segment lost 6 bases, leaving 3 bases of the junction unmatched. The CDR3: CASRLAGVETQYF. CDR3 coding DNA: TGTGCCAGCAGGCTAGCGGGAGTCGAGACCCAGTACTTC.

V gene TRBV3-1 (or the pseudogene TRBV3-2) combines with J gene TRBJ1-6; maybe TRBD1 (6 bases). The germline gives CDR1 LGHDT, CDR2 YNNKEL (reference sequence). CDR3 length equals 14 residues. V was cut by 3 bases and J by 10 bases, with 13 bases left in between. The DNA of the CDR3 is TGTGCCAGCAGCCATACAGGGTTAGCCTCACCCCTCCACTTT. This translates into CASSHTGLASPLHF.

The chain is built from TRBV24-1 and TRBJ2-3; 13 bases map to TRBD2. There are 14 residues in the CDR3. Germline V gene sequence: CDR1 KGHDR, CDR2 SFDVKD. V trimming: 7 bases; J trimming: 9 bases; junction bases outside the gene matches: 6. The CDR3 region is CATSDGLAGETQYF. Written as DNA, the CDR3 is TGTGCCACCAGCGACGGACTAGCGGGAGAAACGCAGTATTTT.

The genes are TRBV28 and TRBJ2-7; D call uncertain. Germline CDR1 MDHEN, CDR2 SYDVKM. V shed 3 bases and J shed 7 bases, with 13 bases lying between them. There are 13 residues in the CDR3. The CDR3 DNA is TGTGCCAGCAGTTTCAGACTCGGGTGGGAGCAGTACTTC. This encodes CASSFRLGWEQYF.

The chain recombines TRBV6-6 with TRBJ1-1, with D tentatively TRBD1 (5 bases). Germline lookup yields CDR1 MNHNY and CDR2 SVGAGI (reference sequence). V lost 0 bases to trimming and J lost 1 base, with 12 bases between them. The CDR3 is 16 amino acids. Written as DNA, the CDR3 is TGTGCCAGCAGTTACTCGCGACAGCTAGAGAACACTGAAGCTTTCTTT. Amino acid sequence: CASSYSRQLENTEAFF.

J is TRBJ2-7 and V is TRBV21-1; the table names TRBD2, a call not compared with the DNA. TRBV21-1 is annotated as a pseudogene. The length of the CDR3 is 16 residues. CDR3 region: CASSHQTDFAQYEQYF. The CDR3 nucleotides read TGTGCCAGCAGCCATCAGACGGACTTCGCCCAGTACGAGCAGTACTTC.

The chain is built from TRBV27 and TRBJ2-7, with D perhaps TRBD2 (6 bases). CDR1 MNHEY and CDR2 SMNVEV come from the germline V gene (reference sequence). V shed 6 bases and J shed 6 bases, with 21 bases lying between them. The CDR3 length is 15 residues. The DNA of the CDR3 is TGTGCCAGCAGCCCCGGTACTTCGGGAGCCCCCGAGCAGTACTTC. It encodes CASSPGTSGAPEQYF.

The CDR3 DNA sequence: TGTGCCAGCAGCTTAGTTTCTCGGACAGGGGGCTCCTACGAGCAGTACTTC. Its protein is CASSLVSRTGGSYEQYF. The chain uses TRBV7-8 and TRBJ2-7; 10 bases are a match to TRBD1. V was pared by 1 base and J by 0 bases, with 6 bases of the junction left unmatched. This CDR3 is 17 amino acids long. CDR1 and CDR2 (germline): SGHVS, FQNEAQ.